This T cell receptor beta chain was identified during a study of blood T cell repertoires in COVID-19 (dated by TCRdb to the early 2020s). A note on the overall study: Samples from collaborators originated in the United States, Italy and Spain and spanned both the acute and convalescent phases of COVID-19. Samples were obtained from the ongoing ImmuneRACE study (first 160 participants) and from 1,254 subjects provided by 6 global collaborators. A freely available public database, intended as a resource for researchers studying the immune response to SARS-CoV-2, is where the repertoires were released. Subjects who had been exposed to COVID-19, were actively infected with it, or had recovered from it provided the deeply sampled blood TCRbeta repertoires that made up the dataset. The prospective study material was composed of cDNA or gDNA derived from T cells, B-cell-depleted T cells, or PBMCs. Sample metadata almost always included a de-identified subject ID, COVID-19 status, age in years and sex. Where available, HLA class I and class II types were taken from metadata supplied by the sample provider and were not determined by assay-based typing. What the authors observed across the whole study: Clinical and demographic metadata were provided uncurated, with the amount varying by source and participant.

The immunoSEQ Assay, a bias-controlled multiplex PCR, was used to amplify TCRbeta CDR3 regions from genomic DNA. Concerning the study's data processing: The number of nucleated cells in each sample was estimated from the amplification of reference gene primers within the assay. Sequence reads were collapsed and filtered to measure the absolute abundance of every unique TCRbeta CDR3 rearrangement. For each sample, productive Simpson clonality was calculated as the square root of Simpson's diversity index across productive rearrangements. The source is immuneACCESS, and TCRdb retained only in-frame sequences with V and J called. Part of the clones is not carried over; for the studies checked, unresolved V genes explain less than half of this, and the remainder is unexplained. V, J and clone size derive from that table, while D and trimming were established from the DNA sequence. This sample lists roughly 350,000 clones; around nine tenths were detected once. Jointly, the top ten make up 7.3% of the sample.

As for this clone: The target of this receptor is not known. No clone much larger than this one lies a single base away; base qualities are absent.

One collaborating source in Seattle enrolled patients during active infection and followed them longitudinally through the course of disease. The collaborating institutions used their own protocols to collect whole blood in K2EDTA tubes. Collaborator samples were shipped for TCRbeta analysis as frozen whole blood, isolated PBMCs, or DNA extracted from either sample type. V loses 6 bases, J loses 1 base, and the germline ends lie 12 bases apart. Its CDR3 holds 14 amino acids, cysteine through phenylalanine. The sequence is cut down to CDR3 DNA, 42 bases in frame from base 1. Reading the germline V gene gives CDR1 MDHEN and CDR2 SYDVKM.

Specimen: peripheral blood. This TCR was recovered from a woman aged 70 to 79 with COVID-19, enrolled during active disease. The V gene is TRBV28 and the J gene is TRBJ1-1, with TRBD1 as a weak D call on 6 bases. Here is the DNA: TGTGCCAGCAGGTCGGGGGGGGCGAACACTGAAGCTTTCTTT. It translates as CASRSGGANTEAFF.